This is a list of T cell receptor beta chains from one sample in a study of blood T cell repertoires in COVID-19. Method: immunoSEQ multiplex PCR; TCRdb's copy keeps in-frame clones and lacks some. Altogether about 36,000 clones are present, over 60% being singletons, with the ten largest covering roughly 2%. Sequencing was done on a sample of peripheral blood. These receptor sequences come from a man between 60 and 75 years old with active COVID-19. Both conserved end residues are part of each CDR3. The order of the fields is V gene, clone size, J gene, D gene, CDR3 DNA, CDR3 protein. D genes are given only for firm matches. The size field is filled for only some rows; it gives once, few, many or a size class.

V gene: TRBV6-5
clone size: NA
J gene: TRBJ1-1
D gene: NA
CDR3 DNA: TGTGCCAGCATTTCCCCTCTGAACACTGAAGCTTTCTTT
CDR3 protein: CASISPLNTEAFF

V gene: TRBV5-1
clone size: NA
J gene: TRBJ2-3
D gene: NA
CDR3 DNA: TGCGCCAGCAGCAACTCCCGGGGAGATACGCAGTATTTT
CDR3 protein: CASSNSRGDTQYF

V gene: TRBV5-1
clone size: NA
J gene: TRBJ2-3
D gene: TRBD2
CDR3 DNA: TGCGCCAGCAGCTTCCTAGCGGGAGCCTCGGCAGATACGCAGTATTTT
CDR3 protein: CASSFLAGASADTQYF

V gene: TRBV18
clone size: NA
J gene: TRBJ1-1
D gene: NA
CDR3 DNA: TGTGCCAGCTCACCACCGGGCGACACTGAAGCTTTCTTT
CDR3 protein: CASSPPGDTEAFF

V gene: TRBV12-3/TRBV12-4
clone size: NA
J gene: TRBJ1-2
D gene: NA
CDR3 DNA: TGTGCCAGCAGTTCTTACAAAGTCTATGGCTACACCTTC
CDR3 protein: CASSSYKVYGYTF

V gene: TRBV7-2
clone size: NA
J gene: TRBJ1-4
D gene: TRBD1
CDR3 DNA: TGTGCCAGCAGCTTAAGGGGAACAGGGGGCCCCGCAACTAATGAAAAACTGTTTTTT
CDR3 protein: CASSLRGTGGPATNEKLFF

V gene: TRBV6-2/TRBV6-3
clone size: once
J gene: TRBJ2-2
D gene: TRBD1
CDR3 DNA: TGTGCCAGCAGTCGGGACAGGCGAACCGGGGAGCTGTTTTTT
CDR3 protein: CASSRDRRTGELFF

V gene: TRBV30
clone size: NA
J gene: TRBJ1-5
D gene: TRBD1
CDR3 DNA: TGTGCCTGGAGTGGAGGGACAGGGAATCAGCCCCAGCATTTT
CDR3 protein: CAWSGGTGNQPQHF

V gene: TRBV4-1
clone size: NA
J gene: TRBJ1-4
D gene: NA
CDR3 DNA: TGCGCCAGCAGCCAAGCAGGGGATAATGAAAAACTGTTTTTT
CDR3 protein: CASSQAGDNEKLFF

V gene: TRBV2
clone size: NA
J gene: TRBJ1-6
D gene: TRBD1
CDR3 DNA: TGTGCCAGCAGTGCACAACAGGGGACGGGATATAATTCACCCCTCCACTTT
CDR3 protein: CASSAQQGTGYNSPLHF